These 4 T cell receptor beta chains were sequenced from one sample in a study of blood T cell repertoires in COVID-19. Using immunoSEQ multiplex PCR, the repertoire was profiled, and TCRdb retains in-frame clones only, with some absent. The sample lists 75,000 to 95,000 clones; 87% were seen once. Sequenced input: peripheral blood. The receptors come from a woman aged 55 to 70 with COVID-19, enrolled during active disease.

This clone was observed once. DNA of the CDR3: TGTGCCAGCAGGCCGGGACACATCTACGAGCAGTACTTC. Its translation: CASRPGHIYEQYF. This chain connects TRBV28 to TRBJ2-7; possible D gene TRBD1, 6 bases. V dropped 6 bases and J dropped 3 bases, with 12 bases sitting between them. Looked up from germline, CDR1 is MDHEN and CDR2 is SYDVKM. This CDR3 has 13 residues.

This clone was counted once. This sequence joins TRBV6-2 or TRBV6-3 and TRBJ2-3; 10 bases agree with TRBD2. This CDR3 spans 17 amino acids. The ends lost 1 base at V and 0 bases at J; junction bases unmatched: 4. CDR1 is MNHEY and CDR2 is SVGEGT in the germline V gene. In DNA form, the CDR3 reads TGTGCCAGCAGTTACTTGCCTAGCGGGAGTAGCACAGATACGCAGTATTTT. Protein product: CASSYLPSGSSTDTQYF.

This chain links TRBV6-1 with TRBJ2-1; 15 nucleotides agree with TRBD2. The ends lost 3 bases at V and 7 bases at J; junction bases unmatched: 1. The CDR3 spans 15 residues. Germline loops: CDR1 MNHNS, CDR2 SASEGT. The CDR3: CASSEGLAGGNEQFF. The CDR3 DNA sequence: TGTGCCAGCAGTGAGGGACTAGCGGGGGGTAATGAGCAGTTCTTC.

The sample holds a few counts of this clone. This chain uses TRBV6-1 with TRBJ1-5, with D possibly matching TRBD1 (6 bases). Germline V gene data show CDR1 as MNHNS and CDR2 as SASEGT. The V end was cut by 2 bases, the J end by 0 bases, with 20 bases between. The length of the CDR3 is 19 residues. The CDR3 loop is CASSETVPGTTYSNQPQHF. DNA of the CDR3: TGTGCCAGCAGTGAAACCGTCCCTGGGACAACCTATAGCAATCAGCCCCAGCATTTT.